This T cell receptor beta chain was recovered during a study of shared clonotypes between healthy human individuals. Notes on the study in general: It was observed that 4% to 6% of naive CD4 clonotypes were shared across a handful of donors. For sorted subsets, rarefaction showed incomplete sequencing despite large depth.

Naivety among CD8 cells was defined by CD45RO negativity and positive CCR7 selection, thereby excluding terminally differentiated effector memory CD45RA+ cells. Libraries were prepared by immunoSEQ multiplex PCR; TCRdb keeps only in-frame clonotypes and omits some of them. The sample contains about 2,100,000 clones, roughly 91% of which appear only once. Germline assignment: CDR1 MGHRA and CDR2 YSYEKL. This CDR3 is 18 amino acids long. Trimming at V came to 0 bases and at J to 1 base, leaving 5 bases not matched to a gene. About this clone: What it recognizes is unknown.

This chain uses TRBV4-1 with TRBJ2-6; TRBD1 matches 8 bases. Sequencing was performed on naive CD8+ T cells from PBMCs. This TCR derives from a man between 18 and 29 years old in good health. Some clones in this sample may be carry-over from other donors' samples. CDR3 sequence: CASSQEPGGPSGANVLTF. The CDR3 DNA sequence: TGCGCCAGCAGCCAAGAGCCAGGGGGCCCTTCTGGGGCCAACGTCCTGACTTTC.